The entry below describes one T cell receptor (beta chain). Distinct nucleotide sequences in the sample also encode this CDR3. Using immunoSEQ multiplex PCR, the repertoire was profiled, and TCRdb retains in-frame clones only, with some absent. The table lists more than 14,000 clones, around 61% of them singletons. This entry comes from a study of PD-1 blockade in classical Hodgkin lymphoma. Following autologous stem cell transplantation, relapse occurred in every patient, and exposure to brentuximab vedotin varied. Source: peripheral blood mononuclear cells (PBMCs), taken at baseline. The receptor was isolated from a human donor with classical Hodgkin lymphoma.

The CDR3 is CSVVGDNEQFF. As DNA, the CDR3 is TGCAGCGTTGTTGGAGACAATGAGCAGTTCTTC. The chain employs TRBV29-1 and TRBJ2-1; D remains ambiguous. V was pared by 4 bases and J by 5 bases, with 6 bases between. Germline V gives CDR1 SQVTM, CDR2 ANQGSEA. The CDR3 length is 11 residues.